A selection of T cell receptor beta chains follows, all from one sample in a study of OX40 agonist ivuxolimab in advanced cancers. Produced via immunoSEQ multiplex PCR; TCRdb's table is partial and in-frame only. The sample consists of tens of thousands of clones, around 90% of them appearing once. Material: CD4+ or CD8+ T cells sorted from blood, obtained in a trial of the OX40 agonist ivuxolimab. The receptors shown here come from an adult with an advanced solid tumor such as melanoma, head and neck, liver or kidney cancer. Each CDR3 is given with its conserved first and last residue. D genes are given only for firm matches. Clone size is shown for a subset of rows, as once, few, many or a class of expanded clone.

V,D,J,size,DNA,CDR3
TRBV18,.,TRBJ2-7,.,TGTGCCAGCTCACCTGGACTCGCCTACGAGCAGTACTTC,CASSPGLAYEQYF
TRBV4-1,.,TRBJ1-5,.,TGCGCCAGCAGCCAAGAGAAAGGGGCGGGTCAGCCCCAGCATTTT,CASSQEKGAGQPQHF
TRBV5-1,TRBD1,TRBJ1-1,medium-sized,TGCGCCAGCAGGCCAGGGGGCTCGGGGAAGAACACTGAAGCTTTCTTT,CASRPGGSGKNTEAFF
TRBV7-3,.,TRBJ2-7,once,TGTGCCAGCAGCTTAGCGGGGGCGAGCGAGCAGTACTTC,CASSLAGASEQYF
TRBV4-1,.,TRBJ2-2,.,TGCGCCAGCAGCCAAGCATCGGGGATTGCCGGGGAGCTGTTTTTT,CASSQASGIAGELFF
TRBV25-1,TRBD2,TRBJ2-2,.,TGTGCCAGCAGTGAATCTCAACTAGCGGCAGCTTCCGGGGAGCTGTTTTTT,CASSESQLAAASGELFF
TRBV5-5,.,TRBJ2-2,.,TGTGCCAGCAGCCATATCCTAATTTTGAACACCGGGGAGCTGTTTTTT,CASSHILILNTGELFF
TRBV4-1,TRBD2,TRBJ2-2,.,TGCGCCAGCAGCCAAAGGCGGACTAGCGGGAGAGCCGGGGAGCTGTTTTTT,CASSQRRTSGRAGELFF
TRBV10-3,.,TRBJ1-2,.,TGTGCCATCAGTGAGTCCACAGACAACTATGGCTACACCTTC,CAISESTDNYGYTF
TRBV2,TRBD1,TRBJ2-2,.,TGTGCCAGCAACGACAGGGGAGGCACCGGGGAGCTGTTTTTT,CASNDRGGTGELFF
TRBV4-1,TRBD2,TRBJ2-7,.,TGCGCCAGCAGTAGCGGGGAGAGGTACGAGCAGTACTTC,CASSSGERYEQYF
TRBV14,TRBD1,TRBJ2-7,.,TGTGCCAGCAGCCACCCGGGACAGGGGGCCTGGGAGCAGTACTTC,CASSHPGQGAWEQYF
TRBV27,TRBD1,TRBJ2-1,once,TGTGCCAGCTCGACGGGACAGCTAAATGAGCAGTTCTTC,CASSTGQLNEQFF
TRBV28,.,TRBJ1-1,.,TGTGCCAGCAGCCTCCCCCAAGACACTGAAGCTTTCTTT,CASSLPQDTEAFF
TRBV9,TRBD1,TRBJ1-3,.,TGTGCCAGCAGCGTAGGGTCAGGGGGTGGAAACACCATATATTTT,CASSVGSGGGNTIYF
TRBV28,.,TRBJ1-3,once,TGTGCCAGCAGATCGACAGGTTTTTCTGGAAACACCATATATTTT,CASRSTGFSGNTIYF
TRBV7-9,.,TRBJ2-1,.,TGTGCCAGCAGCTCAGGCGGGACTTTTTACAATGAGCAGTTCTTC,CASSSGGTFYNEQFF
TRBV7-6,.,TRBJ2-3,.,TGTGCCAGCAGCACCCATATGGGCGGTGCAGTTGATACGCAGTATTTT,CASSTHMGGAVDTQYF
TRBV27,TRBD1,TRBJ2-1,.,TGTGCCAGCGGGACAGGAAATAATGAGCAGTTCTTC,CASGTGNNEQFF
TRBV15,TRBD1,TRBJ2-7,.,TGTGCCACCAGCCTCGGGACAGGGGGTACCTACGAGCAGTACTTC,CATSLGTGGTYEQYF
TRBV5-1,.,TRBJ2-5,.,TGCGCCAGCAGGGGGGCAGAGACCCAGTACTTC,CASRGAETQYF
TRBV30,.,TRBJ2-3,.,TGTGCCTGGAGTTCAGGAATTGTAACAGATACGCAGTATTTT,CAWSSGIVTDTQYF
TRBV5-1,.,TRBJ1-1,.,TGCGCCAGCAGCTTGGTCGGACAGAACACTGAAGCTTTCTTT,CASSLVGQNTEAFF
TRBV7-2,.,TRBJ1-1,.,TGTGCCAGCAGCTTAAGGGTGTTTTGGGGGGCTACGGACACTGAAGCTTTCTTT,CASSLRVFWGATDTEAFF
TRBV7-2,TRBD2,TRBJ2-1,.,TGTGCCAGCAGCAAGTTGAAGCGGGAGCTTAGTGAGCAGTTCTTC,CASSKLKRELSEQFF
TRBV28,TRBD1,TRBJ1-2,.,TGTGCCAGCACCCTCCTTGCAGGGGGCCGTTATGGCTACACCTTC,CASTLLAGGRYGYTF
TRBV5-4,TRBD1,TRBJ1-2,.,TGTGCCAGCAGCGGACAGGGAATGGATGGCTACACCTTC,CASSGQGMDGYTF
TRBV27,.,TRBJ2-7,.,TGTGCCAGCAGTCCCCAGCTCCTAGGTGGCGAGCAGTACTTC,CASSPQLLGGEQYF
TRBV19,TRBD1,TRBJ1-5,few,TGTGCCAGTAGCCCTATCCCCGGACAGGTACGTGATCAGCCCCAGCATTTT,CASSPIPGQVRDQPQHF
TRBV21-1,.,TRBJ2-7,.,TGTGCCAGCAGCAAAGGTTCAGCGGGAGGTGTGACCTACGAGCAGTACTTC,CASSKGSAGGVTYEQYF
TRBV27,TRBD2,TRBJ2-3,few,TGTGCCAGCAGTACCCTATCTAGCGGGAGTCGCACAGATACGCAGTATTTT,CASSTLSSGSRTDTQYF
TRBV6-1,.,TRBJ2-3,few,TGTGCCAGCAGTGTTCGACGCACAGATACGCAGTATTTT,CASSVRRTDTQYF
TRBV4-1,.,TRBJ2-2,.,TGCGCCAGCAGCCATCCTCTCAGGGTTGCCGGGGAGCTGTTTTTT,CASSHPLRVAGELFF
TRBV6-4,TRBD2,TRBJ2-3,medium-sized,TGTGCCAGCAGTGACGGGGGGGAGACAGATACGCAGTATTTT,CASSDGGETDTQYF
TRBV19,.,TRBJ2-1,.,TGTGCCAGTCTCCCGTCGGGAGATAGTACCTACAATGAGCAGTTCTTC,CASLPSGDSTYNEQFF
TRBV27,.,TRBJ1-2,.,TGTGCCAGCAGTGCAACCCCCGGGACGGTGGGAGGCTACACCTTC,CASSATPGTVGGYTF
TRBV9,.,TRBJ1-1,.,TGTGCCAGCAGCGAACAGGGCTTCGGGAACACTGAAGCTTTCTTT,CASSEQGFGNTEAFF
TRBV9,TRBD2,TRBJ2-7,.,TGTGCCAGCAGCGTTGGGACTAGCGCGACCTACGAGCAGTACTTC,CASSVGTSATYEQYF
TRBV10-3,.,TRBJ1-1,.,TGTGCCATCAGTGAGGGAGCGGGTGAAGCTTTCTTT,CAISEGAGEAFF
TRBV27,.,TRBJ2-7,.,TGTGCCAGCAGTTCAATCCCCCTAAGCGCTCTCTACGAGCAGTACTTC,CASSSIPLSALYEQYF
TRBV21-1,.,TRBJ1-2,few,TGTGCCAGTGTAATCGGGACAGGCTATGGCTACACCTTC,CASVIGTGYGYTF
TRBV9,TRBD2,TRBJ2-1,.,TGTGCCAGCAGCGAGAAAGACTTCGTGGGAGGGCCACTGCATGAGCAGTTCTTC,CASSEKDFVGGPLHEQFF
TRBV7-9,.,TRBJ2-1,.,TGTGCCAGCACAAAAGGGCCCTCTAGCTCCTACAATGAGCAGTTCTTC,CASTKGPSSSYNEQFF
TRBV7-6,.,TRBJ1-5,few,TGTGCCAGCAGCTTAGGTCAGGGCCTTAGCAATCAGCCCCAGCATTTT,CASSLGQGLSNQPQHF
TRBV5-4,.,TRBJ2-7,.,TGTGCCAGCAGGAGTGGTCTCCGCGCCTACGAGCAGTACTTC,CASRSGLRAYEQYF
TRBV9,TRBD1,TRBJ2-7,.,TGTGCCAGCAGCGTAGGGACAGGGGGCGAGCAGTACTTC,CASSVGTGGEQYF
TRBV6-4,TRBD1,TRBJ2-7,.,TGTGCCAGCACCCATCAGGGACAGGGGGCTGCTAGGCTCTACGAGCAGTACTTC,CASTHQGQGAARLYEQYF
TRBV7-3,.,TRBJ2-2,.,TGTGCCAGCAGCCCAAAAAGTTTCAGTGAGACCGGGGAGCTGTTTTTT,CASSPKSFSETGELFF
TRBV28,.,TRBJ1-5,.,TGTGCCAGCAGTCCCTCCGAAGGGCATCAGCCCCAGCATTTT,CASSPSEGHQPQHF
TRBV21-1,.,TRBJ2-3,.,TGTGCCAGCAGCAAAAAGGTTTCACTGACAGATACGCAGTATTTT,CASSKKVSLTDTQYF
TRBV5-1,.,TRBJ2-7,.,TGCGCCAGCAGCTTGGAGGCTGTAGCAGCGGCCTACGAGCAGTACTTC,CASSLEAVAAAYEQYF
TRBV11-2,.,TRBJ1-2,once,TGTGCCAGCAGCTTAGAAGCAGGGAGCTATGGCTACACCTTC,CASSLEAGSYGYTF
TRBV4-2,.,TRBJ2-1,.,TGTGCCAGCAGCCAAGTCAATGAGCAGTTCTTC,CASSQVNEQFF
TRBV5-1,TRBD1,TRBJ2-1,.,TGCGCCAGCAGCTTGGGCCAGACAGGGAACAATGAGCAGTTCTTC,CASSLGQTGNNEQFF
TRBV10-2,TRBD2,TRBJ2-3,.,TGCGCCAGCAGTGATTATTTGGGACTACAGTTGGATACGCAGTATTTT,CASSDYLGLQLDTQYF
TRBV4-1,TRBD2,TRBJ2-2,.,TGCGCCAGCAGCCAAGATCTCGGGCTAGCGGGCGAGAACACCGGGGAGCTGTTTTTT,CASSQDLGLAGENTGELFF
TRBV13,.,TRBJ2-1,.,TGTGCCAGCAGCTTAGGCCATGTCAGCGAGCAGTTCTTC,CASSLGHVSEQFF
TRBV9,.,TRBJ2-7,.,TGTGCCAGCAGCGTCCGCGGGACTTCCTACGAGCAGTACTTC,CASSVRGTSYEQYF
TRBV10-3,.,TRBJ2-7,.,TGTGCCATCAGTGAGGCAGGGGGGATCTACGAGCAGTACTTC,CAISEAGGIYEQYF
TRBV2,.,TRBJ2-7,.,TGTGCCAGCAGCCGCCAGGGGGGAGGGTCCTACGAGCAGTACTTC,CASSRQGGGSYEQYF